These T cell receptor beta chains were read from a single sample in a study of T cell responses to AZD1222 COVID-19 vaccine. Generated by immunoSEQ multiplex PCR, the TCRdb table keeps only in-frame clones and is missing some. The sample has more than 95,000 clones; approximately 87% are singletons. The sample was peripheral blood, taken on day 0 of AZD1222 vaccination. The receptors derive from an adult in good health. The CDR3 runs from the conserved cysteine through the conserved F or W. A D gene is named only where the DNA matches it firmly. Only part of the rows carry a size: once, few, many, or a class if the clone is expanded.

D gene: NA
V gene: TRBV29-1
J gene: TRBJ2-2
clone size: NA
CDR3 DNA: TGCAGCGTCGGACAGAGGAACACCGGGGAGCTGTTTTTT
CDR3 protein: CSVGQRNTGELFF

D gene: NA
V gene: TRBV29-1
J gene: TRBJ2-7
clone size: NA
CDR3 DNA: TGCAGCGGCCTCAGGGCCTACGAGCAGTACTTC
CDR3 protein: CSGLRAYEQYF

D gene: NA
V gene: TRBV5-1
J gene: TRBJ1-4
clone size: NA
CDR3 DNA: TGCGCCAGCAGCTTTGAGAGTGGGACTAATGAAAAACTGTTTTTT
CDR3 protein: CASSFESGTNEKLFF

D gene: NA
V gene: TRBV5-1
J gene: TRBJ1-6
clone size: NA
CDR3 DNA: TGCGCCAGCAGCAGAGAGGACAGAAATAATTCACCCCTCCACTTT
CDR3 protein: CASSREDRNNSPLHF

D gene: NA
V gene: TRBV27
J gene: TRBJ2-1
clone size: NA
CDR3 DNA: TGTGCCAGCAGCCTCAGCTCCTACAATGAGCAGTTCTTC
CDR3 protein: CASSLSSYNEQFF

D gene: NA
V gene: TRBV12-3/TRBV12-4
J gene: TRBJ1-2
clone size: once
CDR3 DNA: TGTGCCAGCAGTTTAGGGGCCTATGGCTACACCTTC
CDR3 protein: CASSLGAYGYTF

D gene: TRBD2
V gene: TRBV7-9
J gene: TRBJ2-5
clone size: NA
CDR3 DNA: TGTGCCAGCAGCCTTCCAGAGCTAGCGGGAGAGACCCAGTACTTC
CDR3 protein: CASSLPELAGETQYF

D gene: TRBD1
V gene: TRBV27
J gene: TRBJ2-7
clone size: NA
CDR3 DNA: TGTGCCAGCAGTCAAGGGACAGGGGGCTCCTACGAGCAGTACTTC
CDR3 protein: CASSQGTGGSYEQYF

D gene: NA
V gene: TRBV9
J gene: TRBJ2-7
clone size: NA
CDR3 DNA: TGTGCCAGCAGTACCTCCTGGGGTGAGCAGTACTTC
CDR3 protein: CASSTSWGEQYF

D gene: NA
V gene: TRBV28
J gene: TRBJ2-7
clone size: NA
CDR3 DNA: TGTGCCAGCAGTTTGGGCAGGGCAACCTACGAGCAGTACTTC
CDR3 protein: CASSLGRATYEQYF

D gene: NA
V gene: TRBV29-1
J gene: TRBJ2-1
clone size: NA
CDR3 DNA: TGCAGCGTTGAAGGCCGCGGCTCCTACAATGAGCAGTTCTTC
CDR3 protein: CSVEGRGSYNEQFF

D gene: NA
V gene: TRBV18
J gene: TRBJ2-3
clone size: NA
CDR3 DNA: TGTGCCAGCTCGCCGGCCCTGGACAGTTCAAGCACAGATACGCAGTATTTT
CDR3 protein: CASSPALDSSSTDTQYF

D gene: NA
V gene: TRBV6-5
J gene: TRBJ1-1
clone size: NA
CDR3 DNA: TGTGCCAGCCGGACACCGGGCAGGCTGAACACTGAAGCTTTCTTT
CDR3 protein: CASRTPGRLNTEAFF

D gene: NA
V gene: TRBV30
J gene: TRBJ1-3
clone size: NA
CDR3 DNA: TGTGCCTGGAGTAACGGGGCAGCTTGGGGAAACACCATATATTTT
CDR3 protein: CAWSNGAAWGNTIYF

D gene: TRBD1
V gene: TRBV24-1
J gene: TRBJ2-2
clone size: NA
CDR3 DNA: TGTGCCACCAGTGGACAGGGGCTCCCCGGGGAGCTGTTTTTT
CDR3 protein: CATSGQGLPGELFF

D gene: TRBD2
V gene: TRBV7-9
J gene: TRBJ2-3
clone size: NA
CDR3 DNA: TGTGCCAGCGAGCTAGCGGGGACAGATACGCAGTATTTT
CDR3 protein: CASELAGTDTQYF

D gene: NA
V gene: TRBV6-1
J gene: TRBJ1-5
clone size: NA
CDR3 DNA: TGTGCCAGCAGTGAAGCGGCCGGCAACCTGGGGCCCCAGCATTTT
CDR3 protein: CASSEAAGNLGPQHF

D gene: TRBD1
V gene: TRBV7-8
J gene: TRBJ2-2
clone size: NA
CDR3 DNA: TGTGCCAGCAGCCTTGCAGGACAGGGTTGGACCGGGGAGCTGTTTTTT
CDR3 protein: CASSLAGQGWTGELFF

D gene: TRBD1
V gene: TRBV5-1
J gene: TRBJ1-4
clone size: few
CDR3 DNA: TGCGCCAGCAGCCGAAGACAGGGGCCCCTAACTAATGAAAAACTGTTTTTT
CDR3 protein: CASSRRQGPLTNEKLFF

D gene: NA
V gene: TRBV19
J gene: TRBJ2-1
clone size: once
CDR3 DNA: TGTGCCAGTAGTAGGGGGAATGAGCAGTTCTTC
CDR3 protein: CASSRGNEQFF

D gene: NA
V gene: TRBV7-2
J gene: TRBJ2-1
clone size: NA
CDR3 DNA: TGTGCCAGCAGCATGCCGGGACTGAACAATGAGCAGTTCTTC
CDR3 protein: CASSMPGLNNEQFF

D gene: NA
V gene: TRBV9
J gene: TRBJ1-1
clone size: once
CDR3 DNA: TGTGCCAGCAGCGTATCAGGGGTTAACACTGAAGCTTTCTTT
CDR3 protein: CASSVSGVNTEAFF

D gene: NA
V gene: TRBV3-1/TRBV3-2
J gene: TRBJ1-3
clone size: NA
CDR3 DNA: TGTGCCAGCAGCCAAGATCAAAACGGGGAAGGGGTATTAAACACCATATATTTT
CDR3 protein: CASSQDQNGEGVLNTIYF

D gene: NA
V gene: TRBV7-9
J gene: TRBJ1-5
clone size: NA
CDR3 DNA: TGTGCCAGCAGCTTCTATGTAGGTGTGCGCAGCAATCAGCCCCAGCATTTT
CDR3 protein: CASSFYVGVRSNQPQHF

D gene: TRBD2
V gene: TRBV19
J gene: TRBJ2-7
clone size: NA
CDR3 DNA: TGTGCCAGTAGCCTAGCGGGGGTTAGCTCCTACGAGCAGTACTTC
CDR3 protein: CASSLAGVSSYEQYF

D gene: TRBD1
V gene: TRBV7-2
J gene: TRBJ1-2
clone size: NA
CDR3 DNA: TGTGCCAGCAGCTTTCAGGGGGTCGACTATGGCTACACCTTC
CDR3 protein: CASSFQGVDYGYTF

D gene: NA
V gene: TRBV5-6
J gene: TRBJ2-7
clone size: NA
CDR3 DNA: TGTGCCAGCAGCTTTTTCAGCCGAAACTACGAGCAGTACTTC
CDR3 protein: CASSFFSRNYEQYF

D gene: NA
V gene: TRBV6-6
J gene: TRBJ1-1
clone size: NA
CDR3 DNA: TGTGCCAGCAGTAATCGACAGATTGAAGCTTTCTTT
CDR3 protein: CASSNRQIEAFF

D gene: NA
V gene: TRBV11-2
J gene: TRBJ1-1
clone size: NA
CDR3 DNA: TGTGCCAGCAGCGGACACATGAACACTGAAGCTTTCTTT
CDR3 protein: CASSGHMNTEAFF

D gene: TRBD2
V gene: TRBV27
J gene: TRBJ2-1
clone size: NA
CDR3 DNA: TGTGCCAGCAGTTATCGTAGCGGGAGATTGTACCATGAGCAGTTCTTC
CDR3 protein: CASSYRSGRLYHEQFF

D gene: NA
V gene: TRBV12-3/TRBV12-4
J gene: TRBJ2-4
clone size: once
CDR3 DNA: TGTGCCAGCAGTTTTTCTGACTATCGGTACTTC
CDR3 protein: CASSFSDYRYF

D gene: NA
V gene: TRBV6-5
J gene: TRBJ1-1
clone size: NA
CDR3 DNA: TGTGCCAGCAGCTATAGACCGACGAACACTGAAGCTTTCTTT
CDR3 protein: CASSYRPTNTEAFF

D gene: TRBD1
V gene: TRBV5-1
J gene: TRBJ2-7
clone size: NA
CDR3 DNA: TGCGCCAGCAGCTTTTTCCCCGGGACAGGGGGTAACGAGCAGTACTTC
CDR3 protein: CASSFFPGTGGNEQYF

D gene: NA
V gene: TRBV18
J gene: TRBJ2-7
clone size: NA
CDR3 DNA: TGTGCCAGCTCAGCGGACGGTACCTTCTACGAGCAGTACTTC
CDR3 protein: CASSADGTFYEQYF

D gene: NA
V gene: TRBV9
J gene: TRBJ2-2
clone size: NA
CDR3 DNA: TGTGCCAGCAGCGTGGCCGGGTCCACCAGGGCCGGGGAGCTGTTTTTT
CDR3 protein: CASSVAGSTRAGELFF

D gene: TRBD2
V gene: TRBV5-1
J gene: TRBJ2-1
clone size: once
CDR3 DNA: TGCGCCAGCAGCCCACTAGCGGGAGGGCTCAGTGAGCAGTTCTTC
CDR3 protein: CASSPLAGGLSEQFF

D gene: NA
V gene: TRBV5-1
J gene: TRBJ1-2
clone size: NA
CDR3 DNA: TGCGCCAGCAGGGGGGGACTTAACTATGGCTACACCTTC
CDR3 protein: CASRGGLNYGYTF

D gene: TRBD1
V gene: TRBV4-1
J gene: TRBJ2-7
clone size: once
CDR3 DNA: TGCGCCAGCAGCGAGAGTCCCGGGACAGGGGGGTACGAGCAGTACTTC
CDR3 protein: CASSESPGTGGYEQYF

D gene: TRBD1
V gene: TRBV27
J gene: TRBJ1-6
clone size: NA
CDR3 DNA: TGTGCCAGCGGTGAGACAGGGAAGAATTCACCCCTCCACTTT
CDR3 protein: CASGETGKNSPLHF

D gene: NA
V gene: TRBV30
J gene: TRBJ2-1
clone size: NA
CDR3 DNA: TGTGCCTGGAGTGTGAAGGCTGAGCAGTTCTTC
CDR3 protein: CAWSVKAEQFF

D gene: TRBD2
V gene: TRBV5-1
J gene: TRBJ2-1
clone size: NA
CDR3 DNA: TGCGCCAGCAGCTTGGGGCCCGGGACTAGCTACAATGAGCAGTTCTTC
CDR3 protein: CASSLGPGTSYNEQFF

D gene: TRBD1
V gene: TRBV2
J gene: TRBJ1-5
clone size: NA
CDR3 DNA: TGTGCCAGCAGGGGGACAGGGGGAGATCAGCCCCAGCATTTT
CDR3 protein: CASRGTGGDQPQHF

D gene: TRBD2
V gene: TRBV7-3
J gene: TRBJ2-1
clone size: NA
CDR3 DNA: TGTGCCAGCAGCTTATCTCCTAGCGGGGGGGCTCAGAATGAGCAGTTCTTC
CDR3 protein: CASSLSPSGGAQNEQFF

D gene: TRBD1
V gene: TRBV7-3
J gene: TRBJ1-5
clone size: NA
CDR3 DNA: TGTGCCAGCAGCTGGGGACAGGGTCAGCCCCAGCATTTT
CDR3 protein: CASSWGQGQPQHF

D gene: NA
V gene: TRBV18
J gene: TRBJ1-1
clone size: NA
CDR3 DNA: TGTGCCAGCTCCCTGAAGGACGGGGGGGAAGCTTTCTTT
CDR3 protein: CASSLKDGGEAFF

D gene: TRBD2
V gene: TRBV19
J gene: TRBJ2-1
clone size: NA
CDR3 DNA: TGTGCCACATCGGCGGGAGGGCCATCTGAGCAGTTCTTC
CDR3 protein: CATSAGGPSEQFF

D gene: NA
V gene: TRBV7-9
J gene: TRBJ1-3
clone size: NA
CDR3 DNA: TGTGCCAGCAGTGGTGGAAACACCATATATTTT
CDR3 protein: CASSGGNTIYF

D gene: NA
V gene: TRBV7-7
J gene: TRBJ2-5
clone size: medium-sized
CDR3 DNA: TGTGCTAGCAGCTTAGGCAACTTGATGGAGACCCAGTACTTC
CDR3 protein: CASSLGNLMETQYF

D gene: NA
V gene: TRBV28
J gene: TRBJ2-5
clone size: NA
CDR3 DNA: TGTGCCAGCAGTTTAATAGAGACCCAGTACTTC
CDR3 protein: CASSLIETQYF